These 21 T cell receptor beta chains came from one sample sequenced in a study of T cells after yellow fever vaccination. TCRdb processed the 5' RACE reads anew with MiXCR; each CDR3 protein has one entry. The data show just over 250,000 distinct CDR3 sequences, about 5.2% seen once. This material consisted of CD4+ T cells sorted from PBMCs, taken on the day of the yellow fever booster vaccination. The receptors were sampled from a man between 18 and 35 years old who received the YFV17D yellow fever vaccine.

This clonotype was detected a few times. The CDR3 loop reads CASTSGTGLGYTF. Written as DNA, the CDR3 is TGTGCCAGCACCAGCGGGACAGGGTTGGGCTACACCTTC. This chain connects TRBV6-6 to TRBJ1-2; 9 positions match TRBD1. The CDR3 length is 13 residues. The V gene end was trimmed by 7 bases and the J gene end by 8 bases; junction bases not matched to a gene: 8. Germline CDR1 and CDR2: MNHNY and SVGAGI (reference sequence).

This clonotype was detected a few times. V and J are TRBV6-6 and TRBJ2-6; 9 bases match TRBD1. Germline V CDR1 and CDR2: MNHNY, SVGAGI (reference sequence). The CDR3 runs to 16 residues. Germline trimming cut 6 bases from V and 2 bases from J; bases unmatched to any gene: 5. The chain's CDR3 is CASSHTGGTGANVLTF. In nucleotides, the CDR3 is TGTGCCAGCAGCCACACAGGGGGCACTGGGGCCAACGTCCTGACTTTC.

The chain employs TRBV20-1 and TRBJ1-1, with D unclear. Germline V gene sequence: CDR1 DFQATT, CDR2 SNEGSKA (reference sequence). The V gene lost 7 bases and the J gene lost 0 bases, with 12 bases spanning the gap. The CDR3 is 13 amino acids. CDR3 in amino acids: CSGSYQVNTEAFF. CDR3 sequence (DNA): TGCAGTGGATCCTATCAAGTGAACACTGAAGCTTTCTTT.

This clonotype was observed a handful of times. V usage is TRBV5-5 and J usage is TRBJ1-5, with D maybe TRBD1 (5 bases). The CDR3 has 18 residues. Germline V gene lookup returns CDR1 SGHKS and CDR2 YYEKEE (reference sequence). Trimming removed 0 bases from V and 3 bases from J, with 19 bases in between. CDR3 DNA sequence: TGTGCCAGCAGCTTGGGTCGGACAATCCTTGGCCTCAATCAGCCCCAGCATTTT. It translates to CASSLGRTILGLNQPQHF.

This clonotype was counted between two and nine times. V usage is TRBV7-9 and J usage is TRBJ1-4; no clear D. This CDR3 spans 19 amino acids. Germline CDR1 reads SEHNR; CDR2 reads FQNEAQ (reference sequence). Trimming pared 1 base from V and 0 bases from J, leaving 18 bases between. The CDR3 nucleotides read TGTGCCAGCAGCTTAGGGATATCGCCTCGACTTACAACTAATGAAAAACTGTTTTTT. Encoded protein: CASSLGISPRLTTNEKLFF.

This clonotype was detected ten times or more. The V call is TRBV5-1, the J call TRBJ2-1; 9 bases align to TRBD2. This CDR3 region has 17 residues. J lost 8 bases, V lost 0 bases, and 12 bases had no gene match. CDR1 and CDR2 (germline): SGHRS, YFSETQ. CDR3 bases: TGCGCCAGCAGCTTGGCGGCGGGCGGGGGGGCCGTCGATGAGCAGTTCTTC. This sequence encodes CASSLAAGGGAVDEQFF.

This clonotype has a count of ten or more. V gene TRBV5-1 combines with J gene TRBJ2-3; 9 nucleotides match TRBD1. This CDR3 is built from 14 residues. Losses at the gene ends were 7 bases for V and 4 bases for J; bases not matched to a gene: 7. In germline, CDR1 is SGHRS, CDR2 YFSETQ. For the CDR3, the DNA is TGCGCCAGCCGGGACAGGGCTATCGCAGATACGCAGTATTTT. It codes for CASRDRAIADTQYF.

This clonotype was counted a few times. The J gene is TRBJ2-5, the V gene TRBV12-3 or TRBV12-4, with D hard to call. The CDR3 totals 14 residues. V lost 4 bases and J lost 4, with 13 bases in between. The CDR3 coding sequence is TGTGCCAGCAGTTCCTTGGGGTTCGGAGAGACCCAGTACTTC. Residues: CASSSLGFGETQYF.

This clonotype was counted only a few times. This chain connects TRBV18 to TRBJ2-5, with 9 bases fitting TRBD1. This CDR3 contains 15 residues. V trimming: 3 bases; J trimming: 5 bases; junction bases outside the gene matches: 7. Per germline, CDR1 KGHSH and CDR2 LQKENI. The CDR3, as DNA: TGTGCCAGCTCACCCTCCTCCGGACAGGGGGAGACCCAGTACTTC. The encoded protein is CASSPSSGQGETQYF.

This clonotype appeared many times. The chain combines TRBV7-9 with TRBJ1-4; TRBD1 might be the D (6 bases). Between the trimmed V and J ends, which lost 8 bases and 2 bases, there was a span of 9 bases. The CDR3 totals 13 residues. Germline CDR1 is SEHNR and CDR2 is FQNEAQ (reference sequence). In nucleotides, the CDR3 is TGTGCCAGCTCGAGGGGGACTAATGAAAAACTGTTTTTT. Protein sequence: CASSRGTNEKLFF.

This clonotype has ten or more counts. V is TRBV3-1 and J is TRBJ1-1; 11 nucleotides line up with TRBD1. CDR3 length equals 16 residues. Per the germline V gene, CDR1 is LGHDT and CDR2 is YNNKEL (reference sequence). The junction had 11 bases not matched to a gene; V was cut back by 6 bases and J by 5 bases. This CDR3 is CASSKWDRGVGTEAFF. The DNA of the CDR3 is TGTGCCAGCAGTAAATGGGACAGGGGGGTAGGGACTGAAGCTTTCTTT.

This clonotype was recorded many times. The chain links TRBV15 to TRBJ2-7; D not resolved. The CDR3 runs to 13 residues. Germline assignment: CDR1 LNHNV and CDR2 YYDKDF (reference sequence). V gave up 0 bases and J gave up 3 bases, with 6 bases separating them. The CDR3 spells CATSRDINYEQYV. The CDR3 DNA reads TGTGCCACCAGCAGAGATATCAACTACGAGCAGTACGTC.

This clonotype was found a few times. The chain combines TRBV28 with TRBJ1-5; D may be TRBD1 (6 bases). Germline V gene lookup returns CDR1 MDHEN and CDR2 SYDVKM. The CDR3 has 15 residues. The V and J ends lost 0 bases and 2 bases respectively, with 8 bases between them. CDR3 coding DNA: TGTGCCAGCAGTTTATGGGGGGCGGGCAATCAGCCCCAGCATTTT. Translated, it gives CASSLWGAGNQPQHF. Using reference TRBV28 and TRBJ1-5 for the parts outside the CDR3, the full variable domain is DVKVTQSSRYLVKRTGEKVFLECVQDMDHENMFWYRQDPGLGLRLIYFSYDVKMKEKGDIPEGYSVSREKKERFSLILESASTNQTSMYLCASSLWGAGNQPQHFGDGTRLSIL.

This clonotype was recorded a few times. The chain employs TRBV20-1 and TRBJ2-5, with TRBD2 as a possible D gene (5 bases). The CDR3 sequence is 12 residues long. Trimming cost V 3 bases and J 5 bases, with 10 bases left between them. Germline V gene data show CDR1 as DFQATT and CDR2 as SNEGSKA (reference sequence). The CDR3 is CSASPGRETQYF. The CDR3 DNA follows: TGCAGTGCTAGCCCGGGAAGGGAGACCCAGTACTTC.

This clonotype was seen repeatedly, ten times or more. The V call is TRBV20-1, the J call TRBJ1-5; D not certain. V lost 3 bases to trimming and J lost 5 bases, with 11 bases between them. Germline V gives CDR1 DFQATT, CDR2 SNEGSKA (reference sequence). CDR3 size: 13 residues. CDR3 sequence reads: CSASGHSDQPQHF. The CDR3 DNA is TGCAGTGCTAGCGGGCATTCGGATCAGCCCCAGCATTTT.

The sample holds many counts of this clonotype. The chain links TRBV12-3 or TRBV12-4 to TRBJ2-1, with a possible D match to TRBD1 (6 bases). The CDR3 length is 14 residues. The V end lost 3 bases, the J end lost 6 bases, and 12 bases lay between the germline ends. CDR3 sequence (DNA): TGTGCCAGCAGTTTCGTACAGGGTTTCAATGAGCAGTTCTTC. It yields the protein CASSFVQGFNEQFF.

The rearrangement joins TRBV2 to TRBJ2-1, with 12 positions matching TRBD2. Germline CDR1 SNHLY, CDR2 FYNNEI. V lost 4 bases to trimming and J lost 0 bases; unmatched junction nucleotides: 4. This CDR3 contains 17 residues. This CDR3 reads CASSGLAGARSYNEQFF. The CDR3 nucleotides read TGTGCCAGCAGTGGACTAGCGGGGGCCCGCTCCTACAATGAGCAGTTCTTC.

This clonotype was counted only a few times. CDR3 DNA sequence: TGCAGTGCTAGGCTAGGGGTCGGCACCGGGGAGCTGTTTTTT. Translation gives CSARLGVGTGELFF. The chain carries TRBV20-1 and TRBJ2-2, with a tentative D call TRBD1 (5 bases). CDR3 length: 14 amino acids. V was pared by 3 bases and J by 4 bases, with 12 bases between. CDR1 and CDR2 from the germline V gene are DFQATT and SNEGSKA (reference sequence).

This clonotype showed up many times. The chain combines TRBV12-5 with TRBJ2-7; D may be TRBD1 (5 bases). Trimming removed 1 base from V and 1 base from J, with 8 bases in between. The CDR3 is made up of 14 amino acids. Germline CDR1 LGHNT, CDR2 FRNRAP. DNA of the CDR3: TGTGCTAGTGGTTTGGGGGGCGAGTCCTACGAGCAGTACGTC. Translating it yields CASGLGGESYEQYV.

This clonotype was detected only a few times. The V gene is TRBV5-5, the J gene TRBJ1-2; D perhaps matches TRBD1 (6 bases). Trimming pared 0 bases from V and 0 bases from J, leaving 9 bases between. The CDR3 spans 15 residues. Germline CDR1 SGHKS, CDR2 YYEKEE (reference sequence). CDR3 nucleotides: TGTGCCAGCAGCTTGGCGGGGGGGCCTAACTATGGCTACACCTTC. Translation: CASSLAGGPNYGYTF.

CDR3 in DNA: TGTGCCAGTAGTATAGATCCGGCAGGGGGATTGGGCACAGATACGCAGTATTTT. Amino acids: CASSIDPAGGLGTDTQYF. This chain uses TRBV19 with TRBJ2-3; TRBD1 aligns across 7 bases. CDR3 length equals 18 residues. Unmatched junction bases numbered 10, after V lost 0 bases and J lost 1 base. The germline gives CDR1 LNHDA, CDR2 SQIVND (reference sequence).